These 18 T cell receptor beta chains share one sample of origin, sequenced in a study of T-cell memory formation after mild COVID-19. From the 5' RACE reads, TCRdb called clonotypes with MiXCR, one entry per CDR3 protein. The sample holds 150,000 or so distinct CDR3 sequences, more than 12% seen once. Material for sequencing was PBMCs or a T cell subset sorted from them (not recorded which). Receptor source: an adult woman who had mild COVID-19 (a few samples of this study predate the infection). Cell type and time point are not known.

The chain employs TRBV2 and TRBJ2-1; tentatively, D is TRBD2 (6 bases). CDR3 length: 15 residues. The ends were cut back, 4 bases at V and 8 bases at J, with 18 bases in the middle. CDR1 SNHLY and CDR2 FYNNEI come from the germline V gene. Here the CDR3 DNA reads TGTGCCAGCAGTGTCCCCTGGCGGGACGGGGATGAGCAGTTCTTC. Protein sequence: CASSVPWRDGDEQFF. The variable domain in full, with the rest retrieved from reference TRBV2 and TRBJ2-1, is EPEVTQTPSHQVTQMGQEVILRCVPISNHLYFYWYRQILGQKVEFLVSFYNNEISEKSEIFDDQFSVERPDGSNFTLKIRSTKLEDSAMYFCASSVPWRDGDEQFFGPGTRLTVL.

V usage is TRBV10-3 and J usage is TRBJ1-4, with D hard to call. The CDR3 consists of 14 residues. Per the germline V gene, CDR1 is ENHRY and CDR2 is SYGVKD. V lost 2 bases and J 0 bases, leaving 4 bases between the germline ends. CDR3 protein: CAISEGATNEKLFF. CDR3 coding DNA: TGTGCCATCAGTGAGGGGGCAACTAATGAAAAACTGTTTTTT.

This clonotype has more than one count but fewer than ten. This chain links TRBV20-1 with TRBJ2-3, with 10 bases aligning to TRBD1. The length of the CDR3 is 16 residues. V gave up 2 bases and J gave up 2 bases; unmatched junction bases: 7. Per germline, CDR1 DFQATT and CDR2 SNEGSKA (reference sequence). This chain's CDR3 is CSARSPGQGFTDTQYF. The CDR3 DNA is TGCAGTGCTAGATCGCCGGGACAGGGGTTCACAGATACGCAGTATTTT.

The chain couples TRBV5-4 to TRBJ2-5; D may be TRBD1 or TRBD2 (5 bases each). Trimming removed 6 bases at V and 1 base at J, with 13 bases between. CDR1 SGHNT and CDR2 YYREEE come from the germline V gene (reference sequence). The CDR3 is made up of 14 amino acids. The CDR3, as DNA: TGTGCCAGCAACTCCCCCGGGACCCAAGAGACCCAGTACTTC. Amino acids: CASNSPGTQETQYF.

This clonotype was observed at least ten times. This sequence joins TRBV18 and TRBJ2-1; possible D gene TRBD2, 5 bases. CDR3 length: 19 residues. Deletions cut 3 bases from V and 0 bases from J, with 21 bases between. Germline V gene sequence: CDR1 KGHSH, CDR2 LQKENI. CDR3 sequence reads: CASSPRTGSRSSSYNEQFF. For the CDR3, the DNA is TGTGCCAGCTCACCCCGGACGGGGTCCCGTTCGAGCTCCTACAATGAGCAGTTCTTC.

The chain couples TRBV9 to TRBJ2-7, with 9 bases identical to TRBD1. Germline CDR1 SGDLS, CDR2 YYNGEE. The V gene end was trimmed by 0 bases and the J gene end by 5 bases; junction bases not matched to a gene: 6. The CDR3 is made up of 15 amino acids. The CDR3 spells CASSVADRGLNEQYF. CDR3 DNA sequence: TGTGCCAGCAGCGTAGCGGACAGGGGTCTGAACGAGCAGTACTTC.

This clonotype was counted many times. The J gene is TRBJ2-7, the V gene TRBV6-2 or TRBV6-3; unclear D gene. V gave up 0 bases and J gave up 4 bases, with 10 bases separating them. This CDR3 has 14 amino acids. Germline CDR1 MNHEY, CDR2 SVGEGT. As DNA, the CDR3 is TGTGCCAGCAGTTACTCCCGATACGGTTACGAGCAGTACTTC. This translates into CASSYSRYGYEQYF.

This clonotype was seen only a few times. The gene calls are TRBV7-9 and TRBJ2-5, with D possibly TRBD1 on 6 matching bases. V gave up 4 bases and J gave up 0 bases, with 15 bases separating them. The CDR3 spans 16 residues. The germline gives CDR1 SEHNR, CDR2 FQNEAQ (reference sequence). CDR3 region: CASSSTTGWYQETQYF. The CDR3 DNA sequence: TGTGCCAGCAGCTCCACCACAGGGTGGTACCAAGAGACCCAGTACTTC.

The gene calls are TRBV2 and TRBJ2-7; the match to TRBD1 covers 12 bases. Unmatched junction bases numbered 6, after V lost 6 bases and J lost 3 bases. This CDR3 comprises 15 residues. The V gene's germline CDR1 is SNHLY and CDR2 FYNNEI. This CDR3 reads CASRLGQGAIYEQYF. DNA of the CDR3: TGTGCCAGCAGGTTGGGACAGGGGGCAATCTACGAGCAGTACTTC.

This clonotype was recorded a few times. CDR3 amino acids: CATSDLGRVEGDTQYF. Here the CDR3 DNA reads TGTGCCACCAGTGATTTAGGAAGGGTCGAGGGAGATACGCAGTATTTT. The chain carries TRBV24-1 and TRBJ2-3; a possible D gene is TRBD2 (5 bases). The V end was cut by 1 base, the J end by 5 bases, with 15 bases between. Germline V gives CDR1 KGHDR, CDR2 SFDVKD. This CDR3 region has 16 residues.

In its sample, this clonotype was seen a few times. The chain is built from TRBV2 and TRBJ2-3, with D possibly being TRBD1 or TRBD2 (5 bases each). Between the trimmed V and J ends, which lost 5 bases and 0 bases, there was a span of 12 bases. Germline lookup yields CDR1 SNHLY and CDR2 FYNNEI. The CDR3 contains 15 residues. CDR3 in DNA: TGTGCCAGCAGTCCTCAGGGAGTTAGCACAGATACGCAGTATTTT. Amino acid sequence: CASSPQGVSTDTQYF.

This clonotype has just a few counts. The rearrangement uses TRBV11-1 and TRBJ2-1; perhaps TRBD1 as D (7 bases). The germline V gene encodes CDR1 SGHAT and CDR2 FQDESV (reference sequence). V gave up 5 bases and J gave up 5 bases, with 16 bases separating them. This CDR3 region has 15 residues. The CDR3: CASSNTGAGHNEQFF. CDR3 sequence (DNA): TGTGCCAGCAGCAATACAGGGGCGGGACACAATGAGCAGTTCTTC.

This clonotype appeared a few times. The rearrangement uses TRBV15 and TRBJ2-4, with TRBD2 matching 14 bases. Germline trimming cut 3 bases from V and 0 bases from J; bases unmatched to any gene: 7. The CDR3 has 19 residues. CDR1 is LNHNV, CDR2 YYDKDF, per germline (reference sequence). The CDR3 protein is CATSSDQGLAGEAKNIQYF. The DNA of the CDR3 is TGTGCCACCAGCAGCGACCAGGGACTAGCGGGAGAAGCCAAAAACATTCAGTACTTC.

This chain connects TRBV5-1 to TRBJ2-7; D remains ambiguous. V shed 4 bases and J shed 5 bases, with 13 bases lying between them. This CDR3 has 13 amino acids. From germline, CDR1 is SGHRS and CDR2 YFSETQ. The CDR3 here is CASSMAPFDEQYF. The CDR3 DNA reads TGCGCCAGCAGCATGGCCCCTTTTGACGAGCAGTACTTC. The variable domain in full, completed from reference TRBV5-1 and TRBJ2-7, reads KAGVTQTPRYLIKTRGQQVTLSCSPISGHRSVSWYQQTPGQGLQFLFEYFSETQRNKGNFPGRFSGRQFSNSRSEMNVSTLELGDSALYLCASSMAPFDEQYFGPGTRLTVT.

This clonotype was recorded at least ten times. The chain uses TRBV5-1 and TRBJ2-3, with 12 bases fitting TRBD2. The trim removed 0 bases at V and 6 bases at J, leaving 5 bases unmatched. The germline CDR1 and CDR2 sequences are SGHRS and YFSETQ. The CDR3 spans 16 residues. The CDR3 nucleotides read TGCGCCAGCAGCTTGGAGCTAGCGGGAGGGGTGGATACGCAGTATTTT. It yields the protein CASSLELAGGVDTQYF. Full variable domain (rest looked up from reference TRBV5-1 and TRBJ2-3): KAGVTQTPRYLIKTRGQQVTLSCSPISGHRSVSWYQQTPGQGLQFLFEYFSETQRNKGNFPGRFSGRQFSNSRSEMNVSTLELGDSALYLCASSLELAGGVDTQYFGPGTRLTVL.

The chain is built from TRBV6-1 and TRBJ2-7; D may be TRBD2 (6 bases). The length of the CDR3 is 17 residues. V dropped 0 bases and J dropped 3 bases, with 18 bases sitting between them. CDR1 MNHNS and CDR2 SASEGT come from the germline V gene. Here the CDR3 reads CASSEALSGLFYYEQYF. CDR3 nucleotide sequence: TGTGCCAGCAGTGAAGCGCTTTCGGGACTCTTCTACTACGAGCAGTACTTC.

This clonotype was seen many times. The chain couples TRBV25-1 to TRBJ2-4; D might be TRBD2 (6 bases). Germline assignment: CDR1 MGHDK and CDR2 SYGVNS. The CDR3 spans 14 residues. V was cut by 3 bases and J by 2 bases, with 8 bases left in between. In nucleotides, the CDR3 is TGTGCCAGCAGTGAGGAGGGAACCAAAAACATTCAGTACTTC. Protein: CASSEEGTKNIQYF.

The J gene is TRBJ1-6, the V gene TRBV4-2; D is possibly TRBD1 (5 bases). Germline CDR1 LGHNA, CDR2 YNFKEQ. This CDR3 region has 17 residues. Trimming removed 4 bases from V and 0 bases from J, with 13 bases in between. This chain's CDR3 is CASSPAGVSSYNSPLHF. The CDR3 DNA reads TGTGCCAGCAGCCCCGCGGGGGTTAGCTCCTATAATTCACCCCTCCACTTT.